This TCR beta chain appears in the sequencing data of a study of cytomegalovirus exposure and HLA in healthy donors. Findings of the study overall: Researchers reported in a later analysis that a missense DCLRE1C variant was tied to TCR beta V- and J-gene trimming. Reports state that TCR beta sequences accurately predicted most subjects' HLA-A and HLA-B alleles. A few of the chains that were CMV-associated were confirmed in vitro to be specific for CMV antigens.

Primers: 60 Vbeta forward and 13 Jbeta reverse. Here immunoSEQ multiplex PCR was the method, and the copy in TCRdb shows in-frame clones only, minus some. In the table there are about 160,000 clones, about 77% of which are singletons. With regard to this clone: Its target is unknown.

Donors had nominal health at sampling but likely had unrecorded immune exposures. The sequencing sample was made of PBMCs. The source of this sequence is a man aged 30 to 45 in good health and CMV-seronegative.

CDR3: CASSSLALGTDTQYF. In DNA form, the CDR3 reads TGTGCCAGCAGTTCCCTAGCGCTCGGCACAGATACGCAGTATTTT. V usage is TRBV6-5 and J usage is TRBJ2-3, with D tentatively TRBD2 (6 bases). The CDR3 is made up of 15 amino acids. Trimming took off 4 bases at V and 1 base at J, with 12 bases between the two ends. Germline values: CDR1 MNHEY, CDR2 SVGAGI.